A single sample is the source of the 25 T cell receptor beta chains below, sequenced in a study of T cell repertoires in cytomegalovirus infection. MiXCR was run by TCRdb on the reads, yielding one entry per CDR3 protein. The sample consists of hundreds of thousands of distinct CDR3 sequences, roughly 28% of them appearing once. The antigens for these receptors are not known. This specimen was cultured PBMCs, taken from culture after CMV antigen stimulation. Receptor source: a human donor in good health (CMV status not recorded). Some clones in this sample may be carry-over from other donors' samples.

This clonotype has only a few counts. The rearrangement uses TRBV4-1 and TRBJ1-4, with D unclear. The length of the CDR3 is 12 residues. Germline CDR1 MGHRA, CDR2 YSYEKL. V lost 6 bases to trimming and J lost 8 bases, with 10 bases between them. DNA for the CDR3: TGCGCCAGCAGTAGCAGGCAGGAAAAACTGTTTTTT. This encodes CASSSRQEKLFF.

V and J are TRBV12-3 or TRBV12-4 and TRBJ1-6; maybe TRBD1 (6 bases). The CDR3 covers 14 residues. V was pared by 3 bases and J by 6 bases, with 9 bases between. CDR3 amino acids: CASSLSGANSPLHF. Written as DNA, the CDR3 is TGTGCCAGCAGTTTGTCAGGGGCTAATTCACCCCTCCACTTT.

The chain has TRBV6-5 and TRBJ2-3; the D call may be TRBD1 or TRBD2 (5 bases each). CDR3 length: 14 amino acids. Trimming pared 6 bases from V and 3 bases from J, leaving 13 bases between. Germline V gene lookup returns CDR1 MNHEY and CDR2 SVGAGI. The CDR3, as DNA: TGTGCCAGCAGATTATCCAGGGAGACAGATACGCAGTATTTT. Its protein is CASRLSRETDTQYF.

The chain has TRBV7-8 and TRBJ2-2, with D possibly TRBD2 on 6 matching bases. Trimming took off 3 bases at V and 2 bases at J, with 13 bases between the two ends. Looked up from germline, CDR1 is SGHVS and CDR2 is FQNEAQ. This CDR3 has 16 amino acids. The CDR3, as DNA: TGTGCCAGCAGCTTTACCGGGACTTTAAACACCGGGGAGCTGTTTTTT. Residues: CASSFTGTLNTGELFF.

The chain couples TRBV20-1 to TRBJ1-2; TRBD1 is a possible D gene (6 bases). The CDR3 covers 15 residues. Germline V lookup: CDR1 DFQATT, CDR2 SNEGSKA (reference sequence). V lost 0 bases to trimming and J lost 4 bases, with 15 bases between them. CDR3 sequence reads: CSARDRAPRGYGYTF. The CDR3, as DNA: TGCAGTGCTAGAGATAGGGCCCCCAGGGGCTATGGCTACACCTTC.

The sample holds one count of this clonotype. Here the CDR3 reads CASSMITGYEQFF. Here the CDR3 DNA reads TGTGCCAGTAGTATGATCACAGGGTATGAGCAGTTCTTC. This sequence joins TRBV19 and TRBJ2-1; perhaps TRBD1 as D (6 bases). CDR1 is LNHDA, CDR2 SQIVND, per germline (reference sequence). The CDR3 has 13 amino acids. Between the trimmed V and J ends, which lost 3 bases and 8 bases, there was a span of 11 bases.

The chain employs TRBV7-9 and TRBJ1-1; no definite D call. Germline CDR1 and CDR2: SEHNR and FQNEAQ (reference sequence). The CDR3 has 14 amino acids. V lost 5 bases to trimming and J lost 3 bases, with 13 bases between them. The CDR3 is CASSLLGRDTEAFF. The CDR3 nucleotides read TGTGCCAGCAGCCTGCTGGGTAGGGACACTGAAGCTTTCTTT.

The J gene is TRBJ2-2, the V gene TRBV19; TRBD1 aligns across 8 bases. Germline assignment: CDR1 LNHDA and CDR2 SQIVND (reference sequence). The CDR3 runs to 19 residues. The V segment lost 7 bases and the J segment 2 bases; nucleotides outside the gene matches: 18. The CDR3 DNA reads as TGTGCCAGTACCGCTTGGACAGGGATCCAAGTACTTAACACCGGGGAGCTGTTTTTT. It encodes CASTAWTGIQVLNTGELFF.

This clonotype was seen at least ten times. The rearrangement uses TRBV15 and TRBJ1-1, with TRBD1 matching 10 bases. In germline, CDR1 is LNHNV, CDR2 YYDKDF (reference sequence). V shed 3 bases and J 4 bases; nucleotides not matched to a gene: 2. The CDR3 is made up of 14 amino acids. The CDR3: CATSSWTGGTEAFF. As DNA, the CDR3 is TGTGCCACCAGCAGTTGGACAGGGGGCACTGAAGCTTTCTTT.

Many counts were recorded for this clonotype. The genes are TRBV7-9 and TRBJ1-2; TRBD1 might be the D (6 bases). The CDR3 contains 13 residues. Trimming cost V 3 bases and J 4 bases, with 9 bases left between them. Germline values: CDR1 SEHNR, CDR2 FQNEAQ (reference sequence). CDR3 protein: CASSFGQTYGYTF. CDR3 DNA sequence: TGTGCCAGCAGCTTTGGACAGACCTATGGCTACACCTTC. The full variable domain, rest sourced from reference TRBV7-9 and TRBJ1-2, is DTGVSQNPRHKITKRGQNVTFRCDPISEHNRLYWYRQTLGQGPEFLTYFQNEAQLEKSRLLSDRFSAERPKGSFSTLEIQRTEQGDSAMYLCASSFGQTYGYTFGSGTRLTVV.

The genes are TRBV11-2 and TRBJ2-1; D could derive from TRBD1 or TRBD2 (6 bases each). CDR1 is SGHAT and CDR2 is FQNNGV in the germline V gene. Trimming removed 4 bases from V and 5 bases from J, with 21 bases in between. The CDR3 is 17 residues long. CDR3 coding DNA: TGTGCCAGCAGCTCAAACCACCACGACCGGGGGCACAATGAGCAGTTCTTC. Translating gives CASSSNHHDRGHNEQFF.

This clonotype has a handful of counts. This chain uses TRBV27 with TRBJ1-1; D not resolved. The CDR3 consists of 16 residues. Germline-derived CDR1 and CDR2 are MNHEY and SMNVEV (reference sequence). Trimming stripped 5 bases from V and 2 bases from J, with 18 bases between. This CDR3 is CASSIRLGLYNTEAFF. The CDR3 DNA follows: TGTGCCAGCAGTATACGACTAGGGCTCTACAACACTGAAGCTTTCTTT.

CDR3 sequence reads: CASTPLAGGLSYNEQFF. CDR3 nucleotide sequence: TGTGCCAGCACCCCACTAGCGGGGGGGCTTTCCTACAATGAGCAGTTCTTC. The chain is built from TRBV6-6 and TRBJ2-1; 13 bases fit TRBD2. CDR3 length: 17 residues. CDR1 MNHNY and CDR2 SVGAGI come from the germline V gene (reference sequence). J lost 1 base, V lost 7 bases, and 7 bases had no gene match.

This clonotype showed up many times. This chain joins TRBV7-6 and TRBJ2-7, with TRBD1 matching over 8 bases. Germline-derived CDR1 and CDR2 are SGHVS and FNYEAQ. After removal of 5 bases from V and 5 bases from J, the junction contained 11 bases not matched to a gene. The CDR3 is 15 amino acids. CDR3 bases: TGTGCCAGCAGCGGCCAAGGACAGGGTCGAAACGAGCAGTACTTC. This sequence encodes CASSGQGQGRNEQYF.

The J gene is TRBJ2-7, the V gene TRBV5-1; 9 bases agree with TRBD1. The CDR3 length is 13 residues. J lost 6 bases, V lost 4 bases, and 5 bases had no gene match. Per germline, CDR1 SGHRS and CDR2 YFSETQ. CDR3 bases: TGCGCCAGCAGCCCGGGACAGGGCAGCGAGCAGTACTTC. This encodes CASSPGQGSEQYF.

This clonotype came up a few times. V gene TRBV9 combines with J gene TRBJ2-7, with D possibly being TRBD1 (6 bases). CDR3 length: 13 residues. Germline-derived CDR1 and CDR2 are SGDLS and YYNGEE. Trimming shortened V by 3 bases and J by 5 bases, and 12 bases separated the two germline ends. The DNA for the CDR3 is TGTGCCAGCAGCGGACACACAGGGAACGAGCAGTACTTC. It is translated as CASSGHTGNEQYF.

This chain uses TRBV28 with TRBJ2-3, with a tentative D call TRBD2 (5 bases). The V gene's germline CDR1 is MDHEN and CDR2 SYDVKM. The CDR3 loop spans 13 amino acids. The V end was cut by 4 bases, the J end by 7 bases, with 12 bases between. This CDR3 is CASSSSSGNTQYF. CDR3 nucleotide sequence: TGTGCCAGCAGTTCCTCGTCCGGGAATACGCAGTATTTT. Variable domain in full (rest from reference TRBV28 and TRBJ2-3): DVKVTQSSRYLVKRTGEKVFLECVQDMDHENMFWYRQDPGLGLRLIYFSYDVKMKEKGDIPEGYSVSREKKERFSLILESASTNQTSMYLCASSSSSGNTQYFGPGTRLTVL.

J is TRBJ2-3 and V is TRBV28; the match to TRBD2 covers 9 bases. CDR3 length: 16 residues. CDR1 and CDR2 (germline): MDHEN, SYDVKM. Trimming took 4 bases from V and 3 from J; bases not matched to a gene: 8. The CDR3 here is CASSSVLAGETDTQYF. The DNA for the CDR3 is TGTGCCAGCAGTTCAGTACTAGCGGGTGAAACAGATACGCAGTATTTT.

The table lists this clonotype with a few counts. The DNA for the CDR3 is TGCAGTGCTAACGGGGGTAATAATAATTCACCCCTCCACTTT. Its translation: CSANGGNNNSPLHF. The chain combines TRBV20-1 with TRBJ1-6, with a tentative D call TRBD1 (5 bases). This CDR3 is built from 14 residues. Germline V gene sequence: CDR1 DFQATT, CDR2 SNEGSKA (reference sequence). Trimming removed 4 bases from V and 5 bases from J, with 12 bases in between.

This chain connects TRBV7-9 to TRBJ1-6; 7 bases are a match to TRBD1. Per germline, CDR1 SEHNR and CDR2 FQNEAQ (reference sequence). V was clipped by 5 bases and J by 10 bases; unmatched bases: 11. CDR3 size: 15 residues. CDR3 sequence: CASSPGTVKESPLHF. CDR3 in DNA: TGTGCCAGCAGCCCCGGGACAGTTAAGGAGTCACCCCTCCACTTT.

The chain carries TRBV12-3 or TRBV12-4 and TRBJ2-5; no definite D call. With 3 bases removed from V and 5 bases from J, the gap between germline ends came to 7 bases. The CDR3 is 12 residues long. CDR3 bases: TGTGCCAGCAGTTTTAAGGTTGAGACCCAGTACTTC. It specifies CASSFKVETQYF.

The chain links TRBV20-1 to TRBJ2-3; D remains unclear. Trimming removed 5 bases from V and 5 bases from J, with 8 bases in between. Germline CDR1 is DFQATT and CDR2 is SNEGSKA (reference sequence). The length of the CDR3 is 11 residues. CDR3: CSAGLEDTQYF. CDR3 coding DNA: TGCAGTGCTGGGCTTGAAGATACGCAGTATTTT.

The V call is TRBV29-1, the J call TRBJ2-6, with D unclear. Germline CDR1 and CDR2: SQVTM and ANQGSEA. Deletions cut 7 bases from V and 4 bases from J, with 11 bases between. The CDR3 has 13 residues. CDR3 protein: CSGGESGANVLTF. CDR3 DNA sequence: TGCAGCGGTGGGGAATCCGGGGCCAACGTCCTGACTTTC.

The chain links TRBV12-3 or TRBV12-4 to TRBJ2-2; 9 nucleotides match TRBD2. V was pared by 6 bases and J by 6 bases, with 8 bases of the junction left unmatched. The length of the CDR3 is 15 residues. The CDR3 loop is CASSWTSVSAGELFF. CDR3 sequence (DNA): TGTGCCAGCAGCTGGACTAGCGTTAGTGCCGGGGAGCTGTTTTTT.

The sample holds a few counts of this clonotype. The chain couples TRBV6-4 to TRBJ1-2; TRBD1 agrees at 9 bases. Germline V gene lookup returns CDR1 MRHNA and CDR2 SNTAGT. CDR3 length: 15 residues. Unmatched junction bases numbered 8, after V lost 4 bases and J lost 5 bases. The CDR3 reads CASSVATGGAYGYTF. CDR3 DNA sequence: TGTGCCAGCAGTGTCGCCACAGGGGGCGCGTATGGCTACACCTTC.